This passage covers 29 T cell receptor beta chains from one sample sequenced in a study of molecular identifiers for immune sequencing clone quantification. TCRdb fed the PCR reads into MiXCR, producing one record per CDR3 protein. The top ten clones hold around 1.1% of a sample with over 85,000 distinct CDR3 sequences, roughly a fifth of them seen once. Sequenced: naive CD8+ T cells from blood, with Jurkat cell RNA spiked in. Subset noted: FACS-sorted CD8+CD4-CCR7+CD45RA+ naive T cells. The source of these receptors is a human donor in good health. Some libraries in this study had Jurkat cell RNA spiked in.

This clonotype was observed many times. The chain employs TRBV7-9 and TRBJ2-3; the D call may be TRBD1 or TRBD2 (5 bases each). V lost 8 bases to trimming and J lost 3 bases, with 12 bases between them. In germline, CDR1 is SEHNR, CDR2 FQNEAQ (reference sequence). The CDR3 is 13 residues long. In DNA, the CDR3 is TGTGCCAGCGGCGAGGGACCAACAGATACGCAGTATTTT. Translating it yields CASGEGPTDTQYF. The complete variable domain, with remaining parts taken from reference TRBV7-9 and TRBJ2-3, reads DTGVSQNPRHKITKRGQNVTFRCDPISEHNRLYWYRQTLGQGPEFLTYFQNEAQLEKSRLLSDRFSAERPKGSFSTLEIQRTEQGDSAMYLCASGEGPTDTQYFGPGTRLTVL.

This clonotype was seen at least ten times. The chain links TRBV29-1 to TRBJ2-5; 9 positions match TRBD1. V lost 5 bases to trimming and J lost 5 bases; unmatched junction nucleotides: 3. The V gene's germline CDR1 is SQVTM and CDR2 ANQGSEA. The CDR3 sequence is 12 residues long. The CDR3 loop is CSVKGQGETQYF. CDR3 nucleotide sequence: TGCAGCGTTAAAGGACAGGGGGAGACCCAGTACTTC. The full variable domain, completed using reference TRBV29-1 and TRBJ2-5, is SAVISQKPSRDICQRGTSLTIQCQVDSQVTMMFWYRQQPGQSLTLIATANQGSEATYESGFVIDKFPISRPNLTFSTLTVSNMSPEDSSIYLCSVKGQGETQYFGPGTRLLVL.

This clonotype was seen repeatedly, ten times or more. J is TRBJ2-1 and V is TRBV27; TRBD2 matches at 8 bases. Germline assignment: CDR1 MNHEY and CDR2 SMNVEV (reference sequence). The CDR3 sequence is 17 residues long. The junction had 17 bases not matched to a gene; V was cut back by 6 bases and J by 7 bases. CDR3 bases: TGTGCCAGCAGCCAAGTCAAAAGCGGGGGACCCGATAATGAGCAGTTCTTC. It codes for CASSQVKSGGPDNEQFF.

Only a few counts were recorded for this clonotype. The chain uses TRBV4-3 and TRBJ2-1; 7 nucleotides line up with TRBD2. With 5 bases clipped from V and 1 base from J, the junction kept 5 bases outside the gene matches. The germline gives CDR1 LGHNA, CDR2 YSLEER. CDR3 length: 15 amino acids. CDR3 protein: CASSNMRGSYNEQFF. As DNA, the CDR3 is TGCGCCAGCAGCAACATGCGGGGGTCCTACAATGAGCAGTTCTTC.

There are many counts of this clonotype. The chain has TRBV29-1 and TRBJ2-7; D might be TRBD1 (6 bases). The CDR3 length is 14 residues. CDR1 and CDR2 (germline): SQVTM, ANQGSEA. V was cut by 3 bases and J by 3 bases, with 15 bases left in between. The CDR3 spells CSVELQGRNYEQYF. In DNA, the CDR3 is TGCAGCGTTGAGTTGCAGGGGCGGAACTACGAGCAGTACTTC.

This clonotype was counted at least ten times. The chain couples TRBV12-3 or TRBV12-4 to TRBJ2-3; weak D call: TRBD2 (6 bases). This CDR3 has 15 amino acids. V lost 4 bases and J lost 2, with 13 bases in between. CDR3 in amino acids: CASSSASVNTDTQYF. The CDR3 DNA reads TGTGCCAGCAGTTCCGCTAGCGTGAACACAGATACGCAGTATTTT.

This clonotype was picked up many times. The gene calls are TRBV5-1 and TRBJ2-7; D gene uncertain. V lost 6 bases and J lost 2, with 15 bases in between. Looked up from germline, CDR1 is SGHRS and CDR2 is YFSETQ. This CDR3 contains 14 residues. The CDR3 loop reads CASTSGPAAYEQYF. As DNA, the CDR3 is TGCGCCAGCACCTCCGGGCCGGCCGCCTACGAGCAGTACTTC.

This clonotype came up a few times. The chain carries TRBV13 and TRBJ2-5; D ambiguous. V was cut by 4 bases and J by 5 bases, with 5 bases left in between. Germline-derived CDR1 and CDR2 are PRHDT and FYEKMQ (reference sequence). This CDR3 contains 11 residues. The DNA of the CDR3 is TGTGCCAGCAGCTCCAGTGAGACCCAGTACTTC. Translating it yields CASSSSETQYF. Full variable domain (missing parts from reference TRBV13 and TRBJ2-5): AAGVIQSPRHLIKEKRETATLKCYPIPRHDTVYWYQQGPGQDPQFLISFYEKMQSDKGSIPDRFSAQQFSDYHSELNMSSLELGDSALYFCASSSSETQYFGPGTRLLVL.

The chain recombines TRBV28 with TRBJ1-5, with 9 bases fitting TRBD1. The CDR3 length is 15 residues. From germline, CDR1 is MDHEN and CDR2 SYDVKM. J was trimmed by 7 bases and V by 4 bases; bases with no gene match: 8. The CDR3 region is CASSSIGDREQPQHF. As DNA, the CDR3 is TGTGCCAGCAGTTCAATTGGGGACAGGGAACAGCCCCAGCATTTT.

A note on this clonotype: A much larger clone lies a single base off, so this may be a read error. The rearrangement uses TRBV12-5 and TRBJ2-7; D remains ambiguous. Germline CDR1 reads LGHNT; CDR2 reads FRNRAP. The CDR3 loop spans 11 amino acids. CDR3 residues: CASGSRNERYF. The CDR3 DNA reads TGTGCTAGTGGTTCCCGGAACGAGCGGTACTTC.

This clonotype was detected ten times or more. The chain has TRBV20-1 and TRBJ2-7; D is unclear. This CDR3 comprises 14 residues. With 1 base removed from V and 0 bases from J, the gap between germline ends came to 10 bases. Germline V lookup: CDR1 DFQATT, CDR2 SNEGSKA (reference sequence). The chain's CDR3 is CSARVGADSYEQYF. CDR3 bases: TGCAGTGCTAGAGTTGGCGCGGACTCCTACGAGCAGTACTTC.

This clonotype has more than one count but fewer than ten. The chain recombines TRBV20-1 with TRBJ2-1; 9 bases are shared with TRBD1. CDR3 length: 14 residues. Germline V gene lookup returns CDR1 DFQATT and CDR2 SNEGSKA (reference sequence). The junction had 9 bases not matched to a gene; V was cut back by 5 bases and J by 7 bases. CDR3 sequence reads: CSAHRDRALNEQFF. DNA of the CDR3: TGCAGTGCTCACCGGGACAGGGCATTAAATGAGCAGTTCTTC.

A remark on this clonotype: A much larger clone differs by one base, so this may be a read error. This chain links TRBV6-2 or TRBV6-3 with TRBJ2-5; possibly TRBD1 for D (5 bases). CDR3 length: 16 residues. The V end lost 5 bases, the J end lost 4 bases, and 20 bases lay between the germline ends. CDR1 and CDR2 (germline): MNHEY, SVGEGT. As DNA, the CDR3 is TGTGCCAGCAGTCCTAAAGACAGAGGCCTCCGAGAGACCCAGTACTTC. This codes for CASSPKDRGLRETQYF.

The rearrangement uses TRBV3-1 and TRBJ2-5, with 7 bases aligning to TRBD1. Trimming cost V 6 bases and J 4 bases; bases outside gene matches: 5. This CDR3 has 13 amino acids. Per germline, CDR1 LGHDT and CDR2 YNNKEL (reference sequence). CDR3 sequence reads: CASRGTARETQYF. CDR3 nucleotide sequence: TGTGCCAGCAGGGGGACAGCAAGAGAGACCCAGTACTTC.

At least ten counts were recorded for this clonotype. The rearrangement links TRBV9 to TRBJ2-3, with D unresolved. This CDR3 region has 16 residues. Deletions cut 3 bases from V and 1 base from J, with 15 bases between. Germline V gives CDR1 SGDLS, CDR2 YYNGEE. CDR3 sequence: CASSDPGHLGTDTQYF. In DNA, the CDR3 is TGTGCCAGCAGCGACCCCGGCCACCTGGGCACAGATACGCAGTATTTT.

This clonotype was seen at least ten times. The rearrangement joins TRBV4-3 to TRBJ2-3; TRBD2 agrees at 12 bases. V lost 0 bases to trimming and J lost 1 base; unmatched junction nucleotides: 11. The CDR3 is 20 residues long. CDR1 and CDR2 from the germline V gene are LGHNA and YSLEER. CDR3 nucleotide sequence: TGCGCCAGCAGCCAAGAAGGAATGACTAGCGGGAGTTTTGGCACAGATACGCAGTATTTT. This encodes CASSQEGMTSGSFGTDTQYF.

Many counts were recorded for this clonotype. J is TRBJ2-5 and V is TRBV6-1, with D perhaps assigned TRBD1 or TRBD2 (5 bases each). The V end was cut by 7 bases, the J end by 0 bases, with 15 bases between. The CDR3 runs 15 residues. The germline gives CDR1 MNHNS, CDR2 SASEGT. The CDR3 nucleotides are TGTGCCAGCATGGGAGCTGGGGGATACCAAGAGACCCAGTACTTC. Translated, it gives CASMGAGGYQETQYF.

In this sample, this clonotype turned up many times. The V and J genes are TRBV6-5 and TRBJ2-7; D is unclear. The CDR3 runs to 13 residues. CDR1 is MNHEY and CDR2 is SVGAGI in the germline V gene. Between the trimmed V and J ends, which lost 1 base and 1 base, there was a span of 5 bases. This CDR3 is CASSYLPSYEQYF. The CDR3 DNA sequence: TGTGCCAGCAGTTACTTGCCATCCTACGAGCAGTACTTC.

This clonotype was counted only a few times. V is TRBV12-3 or TRBV12-4 and J is TRBJ2-2; 11 nucleotides agree with TRBD1. Trimming cost V 7 bases and J 7 bases; bases outside gene matches: 17. The CDR3 loop spans 18 amino acids. The CDR3 sequence is CASTEGLPGQGEFGELFF. The CDR3 region has the DNA TGTGCCAGCACCGAAGGCCTACCGGGACAGGGGGAGTTCGGGGAGCTGTTTTTT.

Comment on this clonotype: A much larger clone sits a single nucleotide away, making a read error possible. V usage is TRBV10-3 and J usage is TRBJ2-5, with D uncertain. The CDR3 runs 13 residues. Germline CDR1 ENHRY, CDR2 SYGVKD. For the CDR3, the DNA is TGTGCCATCAGTGAGTCGACGGCAGAGACCCGGTACTTC. Amino acid sequence: CAISESTAETRYF.

There are many counts of this clonotype. This chain links TRBV19 with TRBJ1-1; perhaps TRBD1 as D (5 bases). The CDR3 is made up of 15 amino acids. Germline values: CDR1 LNHDA, CDR2 SQIVND (reference sequence). V shed 2 bases and J shed 1 base, with 11 bases lying between them. The DNA of the CDR3 is TGTGCCAGTAGTATATATGACCAGGGGAACACTGAAGCTTTCTTT. This gives the protein CASSIYDQGNTEAFF.

This clonotype was observed many times. J is TRBJ2-3 and V is TRBV12-5, with D perhaps matching TRBD2 (5 bases). Trimming cost V 3 bases and J 3 bases, with 16 bases left between them. Germline CDR1 and CDR2: LGHNT and FRNRAP. The CDR3 covers 16 residues. CDR3 sequence: CASGFSGMGKTDTQYF. The DNA of the CDR3 is TGTGCTAGTGGTTTTTCCGGGATGGGGAAGACAGATACGCAGTATTTT.

This clonotype has a count of ten or more. The chain carries TRBV4-1 and TRBJ2-1; D could derive from TRBD1 or TRBD2 (5 bases each). The CDR3 runs to 19 residues. Germline V gene data show CDR1 as MGHRA and CDR2 as YSYEKL. V was shortened by 0 bases and J by 0 bases, with 18 bases between the two germline ends. The CDR3 loop is CASSQESLGVDFSYNEQFF. The CDR3 region has the DNA TGCGCCAGCAGCCAAGAGTCCCTGGGGGTAGACTTCTCCTACAATGAGCAGTTCTTC.

Comment on this clonotype: Possible read error: a much larger clone is one base away. The V and J genes are TRBV7-2 and TRBJ2-1; tentative D call: TRBD2 (6 bases). The ends were cut back, 6 bases at V and 7 bases at J, with 13 bases in the middle. CDR3 length: 13 residues. Germline V gene data show CDR1 as SGHTA and CDR2 as FQGNSA. The CDR3 protein is CASRLGGRNEQFF. The CDR3 DNA reads TGTGCCAGCAGGCTAGGAGGGAGGAATGAGCAGTTCTTC. Variable domain in full (rest from reference TRBV7-2 and TRBJ2-1): GAGVSQSPSNKVTEKGKDVELRCDPISGHTALYWYRQSLGQGLEFLIYFQGNSAPDKSGLPSDRFSAERTGGSVSTLTIQRTQQEDSAVYLCASRLGGRNEQFFGPGTRLTVL.

Worth noting for this clonotype: One end of the junction is discordant with germline, which a read error may explain. This chain joins TRBV4-1 and TRBJ2-1, with D tentatively TRBD2 (6 bases). Per germline, CDR1 MGHRA and CDR2 YSYEKL. The CDR3 runs to 12 residues. The CDR3 DNA reads as TGCGCCAGCGGCCAGGACTACAATGAGCAATTCTTC. Translated, it gives CASGQDYNEQFF.

This clonotype showed up many times. This chain connects TRBV24-1 to TRBJ2-5, with TRBD1 as a possible D gene (6 bases). V was clipped by 9 bases and J by 0 bases, with 10 bases between them. Germline V gene lookup returns CDR1 KGHDR and CDR2 SFDVKD. The CDR3 sequence is 13 residues long. The CDR3 loop reads CATSTGYQETQYF. Here the CDR3 DNA reads TGTGCCACCTCTACAGGGTACCAAGAGACCCAGTACTTC.

This clonotype was seen a few times. CDR3 sequence (DNA): TGTGCCAGCAGTTTCGGTAGGAACACTGAAGCTTTCTTT. As protein: CASSFGRNTEAFF. The chain has TRBV5-5 and TRBJ1-1; D remains unclear. This CDR3 is built from 13 residues. Germline loops: CDR1 SGHKS, CDR2 YYEKEE (reference sequence). Trimming took off 5 bases at V and 1 base at J, with 9 bases between the two ends.

This clonotype was seen many times. The CDR3: CSVEAWAYNEQFF. CDR3 nucleotides: TGCAGCGTCGAGGCGTGGGCCTACAATGAGCAGTTCTTC. The V gene is TRBV29-1, the J gene TRBJ2-1; D not certain. The CDR3 is 13 residues long. V was shortened by 6 bases and J by 2 bases, with 11 bases between the two germline ends. Germline V CDR1 and CDR2: SQVTM, ANQGSEA.

In its sample, this clonotype was seen a few times. This chain links TRBV27 with TRBJ2-1; D possibly matches TRBD1 or TRBD2 (6 bases each). This CDR3 is 15 amino acids long. CDR1 and CDR2 from the germline V gene are MNHEY and SMNVEV (reference sequence). V was pared by 5 bases and J by 4 bases, with 15 bases between. The CDR3 coding sequence is TGTGCCAGCAGTCCCGCCGGGGGCTGGTACAATGAGCAGTTCTTC. Protein: CASSPAGGWYNEQFF.